This T cell receptor (beta chain) is drawn from a study of blood T cell repertoires in COVID-19. Study background: Donors in the United States, Italy and Spain gave samples during acute or convalescent COVID-19.

Sequencing used immunoSEQ multiplex PCR; TCRdb keeps in-frame clones, though not all of them. Of about 210,000 clones listed, 81% are singletons. Germline CDR1 LNHDA, CDR2 SQIVND (reference sequence). The CDR3 is 16 residues long. V shed 6 bases and J shed 0 bases, with 15 bases lying between them. The chain combines TRBV19 with TRBJ1-3; D is possibly TRBD1 (6 bases). This TCR came from a woman aged 50 to 65 with acute COVID-19. The sequenced material came from PBMCs or T cells enriched from blood (not recorded which). CDR3 DNA: TGTGCCAGTAGGCCAGGACAGCCAAGCTCTGGAAACACCATATATTTT. Its protein is CASRPGQPSSGNTIYF.